The 4 T cell receptor beta chains below were found in one sample sequenced in a study of shared clonotypes between healthy human individuals. Clones were read by immunoSEQ multiplex PCR, and TCRdb kept only the in-frame ones, dropping some. In the table there are over a million clones, 95% to 97% of which are singletons. Sequencing was performed on naive CD4+ T cells sorted from blood. The sample's subset: CD45RA+ positively selected. Every receptor here comes from a man aged 25-40 years in good health.

This clone occurred once. The chain recombines TRBV5-8 with TRBJ2-5; 9 nucleotides line up with TRBD1. CDR3 length equals 16 residues. J gave up 5 bases and V 3 bases, and 11 bases lay outside the gene matches. Per the germline V gene, CDR1 is SGHTS and CDR2 is YDEGEE. In DNA, the CDR3 is TGTGCCAGCAGCTCTGGGGACACAGGGGGCCTGGAGACCCAGTACTTC. Protein sequence: CASSSGDTGGLETQYF.

The chain links TRBV7-9 to TRBJ1-2, with D uncertain. CDR1 and CDR2 from the germline V gene are SEHNR and FQNEAQ (reference sequence). CDR3 size: 13 residues. The ends were cut back, 2 bases at V and 4 bases at J, with 8 bases in the middle. The CDR3 region is CASSLHLLYGYTF. As DNA, the CDR3 is TGTGCCAGCAGCTTACACCTCCTCTATGGCTACACCTTC.

The CDR3 DNA sequence: TGCGCCAGCAGCTTGGCCGTAGGCGGCGGCACTGAAGCTTTCTTT. Translating gives CASSLAVGGGTEAFF. The rearrangement uses TRBV5-1 and TRBJ1-1; unclear D gene. This CDR3 comprises 15 residues. V was pared by 0 bases and J by 4 bases, with 13 bases between. Germline CDR1 is SGHRS and CDR2 is YFSETQ.

V gene TRBV27 combines with J gene TRBJ2-1; a possible D gene is TRBD1 (5 bases). This CDR3 is built from 14 residues. Germline CDR1 is MNHEY and CDR2 is SMNVEV (reference sequence). Trimming shortened V by 5 bases and J by 0 bases, and 8 bases separated the two germline ends. The CDR3 sequence: CASSQGLSYNEQFF. The CDR3 DNA reads TGTGCCAGCAGTCAGGGCCTCTCCTACAATGAGCAGTTCTTC.